The 28 T cell receptor beta chains below all came from one sample that was sequenced in a study of cytomegalovirus exposure and HLA in healthy donors. Use of 60 Vbeta and 13 Jbeta primers characterized the PCR. The protocol was immunoSEQ multiplex PCR, while the TCRdb copy is restricted to in-frame clones and leaves out a portion. Here the sample spans 130,000 or so clones, approximately 8.8% being singletons. The sample taken for sequencing was PBMCs. Source of these receptors: a man in his forties or fifties in good health and CMV-seronegative.

The gene calls are TRBV14 and TRBJ2-7, with D hard to call. Germline lookup yields CDR1 SGHDN and CDR2 FVKESK. V was pared by 1 base and J by 7 bases, with 11 bases between. This CDR3 spans 13 amino acids. The CDR3 bases are TGTGCCAGCAGCCAAGTGGCAGATTCGGAGCAGTACTTC. Translating it yields CASSQVADSEQYF.

The table lists this clone with a few counts. The rearrangement links TRBV9 to TRBJ1-3, with 7 bases that match TRBD1. Germline CDR1 SGDLS, CDR2 YYNGEE. V shed 5 bases, J shed 4 bases, and the junction held 6 bases outside the gene matches. This CDR3 region has 14 residues. The CDR3 spells CASSEGAAGNTIYF. CDR3 bases: TGTGCCAGCAGTGAGGGGGCGGCCGGAAACACCATATATTTT.

The V call is TRBV15, the J call TRBJ1-3; D not certain. Germline CDR1 LNHNV, CDR2 YYDKDF (reference sequence). CDR3 length: 17 amino acids. Trimming shortened V by 0 bases and J by 3 bases, and 15 bases separated the two germline ends. This CDR3 reads CATSRDLSGIGGNTIYF. Written as DNA, the CDR3 is TGTGCCACCAGCAGAGATCTGTCAGGAATCGGTGGAAACACCATATATTTT.

The table lists this clone with a few counts. The chain recombines TRBV6-5 with TRBJ1-6; the D gene is possibly TRBD1 (5 bases). Germline values: CDR1 MNHEY, CDR2 SVGAGI. The CDR3 length is 14 residues. V lost 6 bases and J lost 7, with 13 bases in between. This CDR3 is CASSAGGRNSPLHF. CDR3 bases: TGTGCCAGCAGCGCCGGGGGGAGGAATTCACCCCTCCACTTT.

This sequence joins TRBV6-6 and TRBJ2-1; D is perhaps TRBD2 (6 bases). CDR1 and CDR2 from the germline V gene are MNHNY and SVGAGI (reference sequence). V was clipped by 5 bases and J by 0 bases, with 11 bases between them. The CDR3 length is 15 residues. Here the CDR3 DNA reads TGTGCCAGCAGTCCTCTCGGGAGCTCCTACAATGAGCAGTTCTTC. Translation: CASSPLGSSYNEQFF.

V gene TRBV6-5 combines with J gene TRBJ1-5; the match to TRBD1 covers 7 bases. CDR1 is MNHEY, CDR2 SVGAGI, per germline. This CDR3 spans 16 amino acids. Trimming took 4 bases from V and 2 from J; bases not matched to a gene: 8. The CDR3: CASSFPKGTGNQPQHF. In DNA, the CDR3 is TGTGCCAGCAGTTTTCCTAAAGGGACAGGCAATCAGCCCCAGCATTTT.

The chain employs TRBV2 and TRBJ2-7; tentative D call: TRBD2 (5 bases). Germline loops: CDR1 SNHLY, CDR2 FYNNEI. The CDR3 runs to 10 residues. V lost 8 bases and J lost 6, with 8 bases in between. The CDR3, as DNA: TGTGCCAGCCTCGAGGGCGAGCAGTACTTC. Residues: CASLEGEQYF.

In its sample, this clone was seen a few times. The rearrangement joins TRBV28 to TRBJ2-7, with 10 bases that match TRBD1. This CDR3 has 12 amino acids. Germline V gene data show CDR1 as MDHEN and CDR2 as SYDVKM. V lost 6 bases, J lost 6 bases, and 2 bases stayed unmatched. The CDR3 protein is CASRTGGIEQYF. The CDR3 coding sequence is TGTGCCAGCAGGACAGGGGGCATCGAGCAGTACTTC.

The chain couples TRBV6-5 to TRBJ1-1; D is unclear. V dropped 0 bases and J dropped 1 base, with 9 bases sitting between them. The length of the CDR3 is 15 residues. Germline CDR1 MNHEY, CDR2 SVGAGI. CDR3 bases: TGTGCCAGCAGTTACTCATGGGCCGGGAACACTGAAGCTTTCTTT. It is translated as CASSYSWAGNTEAFF.

This clone was seen a handful of times. The chain combines TRBV19 with TRBJ1-4; 7 bases agree with TRBD1. This CDR3 contains 16 residues. The V segment lost 2 bases and the J segment 8 bases; nucleotides outside the gene matches: 11. Germline-derived CDR1 and CDR2 are LNHDA and SQIVND (reference sequence). DNA of the CDR3: TGTGCCAGTAGTATATCCTCAGGGGGATCTGAGGAAAAACTGTTTTTT. It specifies CASSISSGGSEEKLFF.

The gene calls are TRBV18 and TRBJ2-3; 8 nucleotides align to TRBD2. CDR1 and CDR2 (germline): KGHSH, LQKENI. This CDR3 has 16 residues. V was clipped by 3 bases and J by 4 bases; unmatched bases: 9. CDR3 loop: CASSPPVGGGADTQYF. The CDR3 DNA reads as TGTGCCAGCTCACCTCCTGTCGGGGGGGGCGCAGATACGCAGTATTTT.

This clone turned up a few times. The chain employs TRBV10-1 and TRBJ1-1; 7 nucleotides agree with TRBD1. Germline CDR1 reads WNHNN; CDR2 reads SYGVQD (reference sequence). CDR3 length: 14 residues. J was trimmed by 0 bases and V by 6 bases; bases with no gene match: 4. CDR3 protein: CASSADRMNTEAFF. The CDR3 DNA reads TGCGCCAGCAGCGCGGACAGGATGAACACTGAAGCTTTCTTT.

Ten or more counts support this clone. The chain links TRBV5-1 to TRBJ1-2; D is possibly TRBD1 (5 bases). The CDR3 runs to 15 residues. Germline V lookup: CDR1 SGHRS, CDR2 YFSETQ. Between the trimmed V and J ends, which lost 5 bases and 4 bases, there was a span of 18 bases. The DNA for the CDR3 is TGCGCCAGCAGATTCTTCCGGGACTCTTCCTATGGCTACACCTTC. It specifies CASRFFRDSSYGYTF.

This clone was found a few times. V is TRBV5-8 and J is TRBJ2-1, with 12 bases lining up with TRBD1. Trimming cost V 4 bases and J 4 bases; bases outside gene matches: 9. This CDR3 region has 17 residues. CDR1 and CDR2 (germline): SGHTS, YDEGEE. Written as DNA, the CDR3 is TGTGCCAGCAGCCTACAAGGGACAGGGGGCATTTACAATGAGCAGTTCTTC. Amino acid sequence: CASSLQGTGGIYNEQFF.

The chain joins TRBV6-6 to TRBJ2-7; 9 nucleotides line up with TRBD1. Germline CDR1 is MNHNY and CDR2 is SVGAGI (reference sequence). The J segment lost 7 bases and the V segment lost 6 bases, leaving 4 bases of the junction unmatched. The CDR3 extends over 12 amino acids. CDR3 coding DNA: TGTGCCAGCAGCCCCGACAGGGGGGAGCAGTACTTC. Encoded protein: CASSPDRGEQYF.

The chain employs TRBV11-3 and TRBJ2-7; D ambiguous. The CDR3 contains 14 residues. Trimming pared 2 bases from V and 2 bases from J, leaving 10 bases between. Germline loops: CDR1 SGHNT, CDR2 YENEEA. CDR3 sequence reads: CASSLSHPAYEQYF. In DNA form, the CDR3 reads TGTGCCAGCAGCTTATCCCACCCGGCCTACGAGCAGTACTTC.

The V gene is TRBV18, the J gene TRBJ1-2; tentatively, D is TRBD1 (5 bases). The length of the CDR3 is 17 residues. V lost 3 bases and J lost 0, with 17 bases in between. The germline V gene encodes CDR1 KGHSH and CDR2 LQKENI. CDR3 coding DNA: TGTGCCAGCTCACCCCAGGGTCACTCGGGCGCTAACTATGGCTACACCTTC. As protein: CASSPQGHSGANYGYTF.

This clone was seen a handful of times. The chain employs TRBV5-4 and TRBJ2-1; 11 bases align to TRBD1. The germline V gene has CDR1 SGHNT and CDR2 YYREEE (reference sequence). With V trimmed by 0 bases and J by 7 bases, 6 bases remained unmatched. The CDR3 is 16 amino acids. CDR3 nucleotides: TGTGCCAGCAGCTTGGCGGGACAGGGGGAGCTTAATGAGCAGTTCTTC. Protein sequence: CASSLAGQGELNEQFF.

The chain uses TRBV5-1 and TRBJ1-1; 8 nucleotides agree with TRBD1. The V gene end was trimmed by 4 bases and the J gene end by 4 bases; junction bases not matched to a gene: 6. The germline V gene encodes CDR1 SGHRS and CDR2 YFSETQ. The CDR3 runs to 14 residues. CDR3 amino acids: CASSGGQGGTEAFF. In DNA, the CDR3 is TGCGCCAGCAGCGGAGGACAGGGCGGCACTGAAGCTTTCTTT.

This clone has only a few counts. This sequence joins TRBV2 and TRBJ1-1; TRBD1 aligns across 8 bases. V dropped 10 bases and J dropped 1; count of bases not matched to a gene: 11. The CDR3 is 15 amino acids. Germline V gene sequence: CDR1 SNHLY, CDR2 FYNNEI. Here the CDR3 reads CATSITRGPNTEAFF. CDR3 nucleotides: TGTGCCACCTCAATTACCAGGGGGCCGAACACTGAAGCTTTCTTT.

The gene calls are TRBV29-1 and TRBJ2-7; TRBD1 matches 7 bases. The germline V gene encodes CDR1 SQVTM and CDR2 ANQGSEA. V trimming: 4 bases; J trimming: 6 bases; junction bases outside the gene matches: 3. The CDR3 contains 11 residues. CDR3 sequence (DNA): TGCAGCGTTGGAGGGGGCGGCGAGCAGTACTTC. Protein: CSVGGGGEQYF.

The chain joins TRBV5-8 to TRBJ1-1, with 7 bases identical to TRBD1. CDR3 size: 13 residues. Germline CDR1 SGHTS, CDR2 YDEGEE. The V segment lost 1 base and the J segment 5 bases; nucleotides outside the gene matches: 2. As DNA, the CDR3 is TGTGCCAGCAGCTTGACAGGGGAAACTGAAGCTTTCTTT. Its protein is CASSLTGETEAFF.

This clone was detected only a few times. V usage is TRBV7-3 and J usage is TRBJ2-2; the D gene is possibly TRBD2 (6 bases). Germline loops: CDR1 SGHTA, CDR2 FQGTGA. The CDR3 loop spans 15 amino acids. The V end was cut by 1 base, the J end by 5 bases, with 11 bases between. The CDR3 nucleotides read TGTGCCAGCAGCTTAATGGGGGGTGGAACCGGGGAGCTGTTTTTT. It translates to CASSLMGGGTGELFF.

The table lists this clone with a few counts. The chain couples TRBV4-3 to TRBJ2-3; 8 bases fit TRBD1. The germline gives CDR1 LGHNA, CDR2 YSLEER. The J segment lost 4 bases and the V segment lost 0 bases, leaving 9 bases of the junction unmatched. The CDR3 has 17 residues. The CDR3 loop reads CASSQEAGQGSPDTQYF. The DNA for the CDR3 is TGCGCCAGCAGCCAAGAAGCCGGACAGGGTAGCCCAGATACGCAGTATTTT.

A few counts support this clone. The chain links TRBV29-1 to TRBJ2-5; 7 nucleotides line up with TRBD1. Looked up from germline, CDR1 is SQVTM and CDR2 is ANQGSEA. This CDR3 contains 13 residues. V lost 7 bases and J lost 4; bases outside the gene matches: 9. This chain's CDR3 is CSAEGAGVETQYF. The CDR3 DNA is TGCAGCGCCGAGGGGGCAGGGGTAGAGACCCAGTACTTC.

This clone has just a few counts. The chain joins TRBV5-1 to TRBJ2-5; D might be TRBD1 (5 bases). The CDR3 runs 16 residues. Trimming took off 0 bases at V and 4 bases at J, with 16 bases between the two ends. Germline CDR1 reads SGHRS; CDR2 reads YFSETQ. The CDR3 here is CASSLEAGNVRETQYF. DNA of the CDR3: TGCGCCAGCAGCTTGGAGGCAGGGAATGTGAGAGAGACCCAGTACTTC.

This chain uses TRBV11-2 with TRBJ1-1; the match to TRBD1 covers 7 bases. The V gene's germline CDR1 is SGHAT and CDR2 FQNNGV. This CDR3 has 14 residues. V lost 3 bases and J lost 4; bases outside the gene matches: 5. The CDR3 nucleotides are TGTGCCAGCAGCTTTAACAGGGGCGGCACTGAAGCTTTCTTT. This sequence encodes CASSFNRGGTEAFF.

This chain uses TRBV10-3 with TRBJ2-2, with 8 positions matching TRBD1. CDR1 is ENHRY, CDR2 SYGVKD, per germline. The junction had 3 bases not matched to a gene; V was cut back by 5 bases and J by 1 base. The CDR3 is made up of 15 amino acids. CDR3 protein: CAISTDRVNTGELFF. In DNA, the CDR3 is TGTGCCATCAGTACGGACAGGGTGAACACCGGGGAGCTGTTTTTT.